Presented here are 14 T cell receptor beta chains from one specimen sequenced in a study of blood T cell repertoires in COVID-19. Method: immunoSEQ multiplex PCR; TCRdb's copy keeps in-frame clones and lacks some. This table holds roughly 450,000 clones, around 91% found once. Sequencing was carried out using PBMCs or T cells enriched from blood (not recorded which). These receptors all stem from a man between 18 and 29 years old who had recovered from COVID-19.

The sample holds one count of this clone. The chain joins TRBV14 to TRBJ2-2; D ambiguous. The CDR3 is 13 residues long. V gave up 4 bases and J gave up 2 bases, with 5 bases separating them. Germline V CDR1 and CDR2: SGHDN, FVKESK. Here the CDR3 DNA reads TGTGCCAGCAGCCTCGTTAACACCGGGGAGCTGTTTTTT. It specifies CASSLVNTGELFF.

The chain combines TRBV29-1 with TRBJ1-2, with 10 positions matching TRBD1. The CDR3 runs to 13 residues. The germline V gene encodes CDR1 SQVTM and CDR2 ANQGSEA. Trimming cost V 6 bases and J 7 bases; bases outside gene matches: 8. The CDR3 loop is CSVTTDRGFGYTF. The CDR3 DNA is TGCAGCGTAACGACGGACAGGGGGTTTGGCTACACCTTC.

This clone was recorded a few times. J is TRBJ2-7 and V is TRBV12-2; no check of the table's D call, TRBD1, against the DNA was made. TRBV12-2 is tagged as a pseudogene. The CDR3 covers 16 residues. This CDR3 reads CASRRRLQGAMDEQYF. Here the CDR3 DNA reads TGTGCAAGTCGCCGTCGCCTACAGGGGGCGATGGACGAGCAGTACTTC.

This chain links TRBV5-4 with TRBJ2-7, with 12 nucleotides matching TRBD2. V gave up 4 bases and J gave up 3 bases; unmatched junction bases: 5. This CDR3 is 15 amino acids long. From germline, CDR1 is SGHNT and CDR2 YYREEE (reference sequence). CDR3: CASSPSSGRDYEQYF. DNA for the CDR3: TGTGCCAGCAGCCCCTCTAGCGGGAGGGACTACGAGCAGTACTTC. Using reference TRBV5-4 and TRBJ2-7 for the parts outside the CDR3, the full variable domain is ETGVTQSPTHLIKTRGQQVTLRCSSQSGHNTVSWYQQALGQGPQFIFQYYREEENGRGNFPPRFSGLQFPNYSSELNVNALELDDSALYLCASSPSSGRDYEQYFGPGTRLTVT.

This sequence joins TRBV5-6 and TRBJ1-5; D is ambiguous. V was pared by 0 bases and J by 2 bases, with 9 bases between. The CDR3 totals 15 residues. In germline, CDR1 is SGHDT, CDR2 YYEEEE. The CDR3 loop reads CASSLVSQGNQPQHF. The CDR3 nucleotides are TGTGCCAGCAGCTTGGTTTCGCAGGGCAATCAGCCCCAGCATTTT.

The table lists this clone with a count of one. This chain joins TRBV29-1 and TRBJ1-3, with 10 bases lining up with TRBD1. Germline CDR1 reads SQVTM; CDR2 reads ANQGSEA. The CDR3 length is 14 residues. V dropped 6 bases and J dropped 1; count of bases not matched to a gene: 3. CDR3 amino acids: CSVRTGGSGNTIYF. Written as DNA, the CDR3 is TGCAGCGTGAGGACAGGGGGGTCTGGAAACACCATATATTTT.

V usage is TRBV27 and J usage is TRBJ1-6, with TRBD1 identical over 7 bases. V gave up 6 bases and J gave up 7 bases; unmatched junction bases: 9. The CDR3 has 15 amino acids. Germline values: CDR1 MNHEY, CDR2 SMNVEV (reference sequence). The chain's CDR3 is CASRLQGGYNSPLHF. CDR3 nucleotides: TGTGCCAGCAGGCTACAAGGGGGCTACAATTCACCCCTCCACTTT.

The CDR3 reads CASSSLQETQYF. CDR3 DNA: TGTGCCAGCAGTTCCCTTCAAGAGACCCAGTACTTC. J is TRBJ2-5 and V is TRBV27; D gene unclear. CDR1 is MNHEY, CDR2 SMNVEV, per germline (reference sequence). The V end lost 4 bases, the J end lost 2 bases, and 5 bases lay between the germline ends. The CDR3 runs 12 residues.

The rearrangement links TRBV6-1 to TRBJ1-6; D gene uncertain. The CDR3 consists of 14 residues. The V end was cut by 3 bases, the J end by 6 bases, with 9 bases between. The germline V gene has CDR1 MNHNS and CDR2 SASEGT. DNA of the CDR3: TGTGCCAGCAGTGATTTCAGTCCTAATTCACCCCTCCACTTT. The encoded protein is CASSDFSPNSPLHF.

Here the CDR3 DNA reads TGTGCCAGTAGTCCATTTGGGGACAGCGCTATCTGGCCCCAGCATTTT. Its translation: CASSPFGDSAIWPQHF. The chain is built from TRBV19 and TRBJ1-5, with 7 bases lining up with TRBD1. Germline CDR1 is LNHDA and CDR2 is SQIVND (reference sequence). This CDR3 contains 16 residues. Trimming cost V 5 bases and J 9 bases; bases outside gene matches: 16.

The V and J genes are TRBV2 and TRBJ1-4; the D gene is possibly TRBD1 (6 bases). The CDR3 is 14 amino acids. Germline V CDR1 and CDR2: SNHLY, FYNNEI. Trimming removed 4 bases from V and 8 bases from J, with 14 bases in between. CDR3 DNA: TGTGCCAGCAGTGCCCAGGGGATGTCCGAAAAACTGTTTTTT. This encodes CASSAQGMSEKLFF.

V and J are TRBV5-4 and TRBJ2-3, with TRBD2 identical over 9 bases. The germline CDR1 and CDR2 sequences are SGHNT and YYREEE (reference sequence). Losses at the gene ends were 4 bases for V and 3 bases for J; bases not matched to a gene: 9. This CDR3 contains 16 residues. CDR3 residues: CASSAGLARLTDTQYF. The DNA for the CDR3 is TGTGCCAGCAGCGCCGGACTAGCGCGATTGACAGATACGCAGTATTTT.

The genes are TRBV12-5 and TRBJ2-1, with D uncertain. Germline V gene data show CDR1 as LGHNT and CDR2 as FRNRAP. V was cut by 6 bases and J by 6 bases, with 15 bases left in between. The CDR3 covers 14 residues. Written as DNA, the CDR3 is TGTGCTAGTGGCCCGCCTAGAAAGGTCAATGAGCAGTTCTTC. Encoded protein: CASGPPRKVNEQFF. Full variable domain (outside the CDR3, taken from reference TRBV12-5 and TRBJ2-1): DARVTQTPRHKVTEMGQEVTMRCQPILGHNTVFWYRQTMMQGLELLAYFRNRAPLDDSGMPKDRFSAEMPDATLATLKIQPSEPRDSAVYFCASGPPRKVNEQFFGPGTRLTVL.

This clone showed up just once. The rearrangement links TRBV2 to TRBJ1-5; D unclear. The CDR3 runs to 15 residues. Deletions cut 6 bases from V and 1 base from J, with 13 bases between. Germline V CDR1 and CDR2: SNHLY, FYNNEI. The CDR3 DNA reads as TGTGCCAGCAGACGACGGGGTAGGAGCAATCAGCCCCAGCATTTT. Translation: CASRRRGRSNQPQHF.